A selection of T cell receptor beta chains follows, all from one sample in a study of cytomegalovirus exposure and HLA in healthy donors. TCRdb keeps only in-frame clones here, not all; method: immunoSEQ multiplex PCR. The sample has about 300,000 clones, 86% seen once; the top ten hold 3.5% to 4%. Sequenced sample: PBMCs. The receptors here all came from a man aged 35 to 55 in good health and CMV-seropositive. CDR3s include the opening cysteine and the closing phenylalanine or tryptophan. A D gene is named only where the DNA matches it firmly. Size values are once, few and many counts, or a class for expanded clones, and some rows have none.

TRBV28	TRBJ2-1	TRBD2	few	TGTGCCAGCAGCCTAGCGGGAGGGAATGAGCAGTTCTTC	CASSLAGGNEQFF
TRBV7-9	TRBJ2-7	TRBD1	few	TGTGCCAGCAGGGGACAGGGTGCCTACGAGCAGTACTTC	CASRGQGAYEQYF
TRBV7-6	TRBJ2-1	TRBD2	-	TGTGCCAGCAGCTTAGTACCGAGGCGGGAGGACCAATATGAGCAGTTCTTC	CASSLVPRREDQYEQFF
TRBV10-3	TRBJ1-5	-	-	TGTGCCATCAGTGAGATCCTCGGGGGAGGAATAGGCAATCAGCCCCAGCATTTT	CAISEILGGGIGNQPQHF
TRBV6-5	TRBJ2-3	TRBD2	-	TGTGCCAGCAGTTTTAGCGGGGATGACACAGATACGCAGTATTTT	CASSFSGDDTDTQYF
TRBV4-1	TRBJ1-1	TRBD1	few	TGCGCCAGCAGCCAGCAGACAGGGGAGACTGAAGCTTTCTTT	CASSQQTGETEAFF
TRBV7-6	TRBJ1-4	-	few	TGTGCCAGCAGCTTAGTAGACAGGGAAAAACTGTTTTTT	CASSLVDREKLFF
TRBV5-1	TRBJ2-7	-	once	TGCGCCAGCAGCTTAGGAGGGTACTACGAGCAGTACTTC	CASSLGGYYEQYF
TRBV13	TRBJ2-2	-	-	TGTGCCAGCAGCTTAGGGCCCCAGAGGACCGGGGAGCTGTTTTTT	CASSLGPQRTGELFF
TRBV6-5	TRBJ1-1	-	-	TGTGCCAGCAGTTACTTGTCAGGGGAAGCTTTCTTT	CASSYLSGEAFF
TRBV28	TRBJ1-1	-	-	TGTGCCAGCAGCTCCCCCCGGGGTCTCATGAACACTGAAGCTTTCTTT	CASSSPRGLMNTEAFF
TRBV28	TRBJ1-1	-	-	TGTGCCAGCAGTTTTTTACGAAGAGGTATAAGAAACACTGAAGCTTTCTTT	CASSFLRRGIRNTEAFF
TRBV27	TRBJ2-7	-	-	TGTGCCAGCAGTTGGACAGCAGCCTACGAGCAGTACTTC	CASSWTAAYEQYF
TRBV7-2	TRBJ2-5	TRBD1	-	TGTGCCAGCACCCTCTCTGGGACAGTCGAGACCCAGTACTTC	CASTLSGTVETQYF
TRBV4-2	TRBJ2-3	-	-	TGTGCCAGCAGCCCGGTTAGCGGAAGCACAGATACGCAGTATTTT	CASSPVSGSTDTQYF
TRBV7-9	TRBJ2-3	-	-	TGTGCCAGCAGCTTATCCCCACAGAAGAGCACAGATACGCAGTATTTT	CASSLSPQKSTDTQYF
TRBV6-4	TRBJ1-1	-	-	TGTGCCAGCAGGGACCATGAGGCCACTGAAGCTTTCTTT	CASRDHEATEAFF
TRBV7-9	TRBJ1-1	-	few	TGTGCCAGCAGCCCAACGGAGGTTGGGACTGAAGCTTTCTTT	CASSPTEVGTEAFF
TRBV7-3	TRBJ2-3	-	-	TGTGCCAGCAGCTTAAGGGCCCCAGCGGACTCAGATACGCAGTATTTT	CASSLRAPADSDTQYF
TRBV4-1	TRBJ2-2	-	-	TGCGCCAGCAGCCAGCCGTCTCTAGCTGACACCGGGGAGCTGTTTTTT	CASSQPSLADTGELFF
TRBV28	TRBJ1-5	-	few	TGTGCCAGCAGTTTCTGGGAGAGCAATCAGCCCCAGCATTTT	CASSFWESNQPQHF
TRBV7-9	TRBJ2-1	TRBD2	-	TGTGCCAGCAGCCCGACTAGCGGGCACTACAATGAGCAGTTCTTC	CASSPTSGHYNEQFF
TRBV7-9	TRBJ1-1	-	-	TGTGCCAGCAGCCGAGTGAGGAACACTGAAGCTTTCTTT	CASSRVRNTEAFF
TRBV7-6	TRBJ2-1	-	-	TGTGCCAGCAGCTTAGATGGTAGCTATAATGAGCAGTTCTTC	CASSLDGSYNEQFF
TRBV4-3	TRBJ2-7	TRBD2	-	TGCGCCAGCAGCCACGGGACTAGCGGACCCACTCGAGCCTACGAGCAGTACTTC	CASSHGTSGPTRAYEQYF
TRBV9	TRBJ1-5	-	-	TGTGCCAGCAGCCCCGCGGGGGGTTGGGACGGTAGTAGCAATCAGCCCCAGCATTTT	CASSPAGGWDGSSNQPQHF
TRBV11-2	TRBJ2-1	-	-	TGTGCCAGCAGCCGGGGAGCTCCGAGGCAGTTCTTC	CASSRGAPRQFF
TRBV6-4	TRBJ2-7	-	-	TGTGCCAGCAGTGACGGCAGACTCGGCGAGCAGTACTTC	CASSDGRLGEQYF
TRBV4-2	TRBJ2-2	-	-	TGTGCCAGCAGCCAAGATAAGGGGGGGGCAGGGTCCGGGGAGCTGTTTTTT	CASSQDKGGAGSGELFF
TRBV28	TRBJ2-1	TRBD2	-	TGTGCCAGCAGTCTTACTAGCGGGAAGTACAATGAGCAGTTCTTC	CASSLTSGKYNEQFF
TRBV27	TRBJ1-2	-	-	TGTGCCAGCAGTTTATCTAGGGGGAGTTCTAATGGCTACACCTTC	CASSLSRGSSNGYTF
TRBV2	TRBJ1-5	TRBD1	-	TGTGCCAGCAAGACAGGGTTCAGCAATCAGCCCCAGCATTTT	CASKTGFSNQPQHF
TRBV13	TRBJ2-7	TRBD2	once	TGTGCCAGCAGCTTAGGGCGTAGCGGGTCCTACGAGCAGTACTTC	CASSLGRSGSYEQYF
TRBV7-6	TRBJ2-3	-	-	TGTGCCAGCAGCTCGTTAGCGGTGGGGGGAGATACGCAGTATTTT	CASSSLAVGGDTQYF
TRBV28	TRBJ1-4	TRBD1	few	TGTGCCAGCAGTATGACAGGGGAAACTAATGAAAAACTGTTTTTT	CASSMTGETNEKLFF
TRBV7-3	TRBJ2-7	TRBD2	-	TGTGCCAGCAGCTACAAACAGGGACTAGCGGACCCCTACGAGCAGTACTTC	CASSYKQGLADPYEQYF
TRBV7-3	TRBJ2-1	-	-	TGTGCCAGCAGCTTACGCAGGAATGAGCAGTTCTTC	CASSLRRNEQFF
TRBV7-8	TRBJ2-7	TRBD2	-	TGTGCCAGCAGCCCACCGGGACTAGCGGGCTCTTACTCCTACGAGCAGTACTTC	CASSPPGLAGSYSYEQYF
TRBV28	TRBJ2-1	TRBD2	-	TGTGCCAGCGGACTAGCGGGAGGGCGCAATGAGCAGTTCTTC	CASGLAGGRNEQFF
TRBV4-1	TRBJ2-7	-	-	TGCGCCAGCAGCCAAGATTGGGGGGACAGAGGGTACGAGCAGTACTTC	CASSQDWGDRGYEQYF
TRBV6-1	TRBJ2-1	TRBD1	once	TGTGCCAGCAGTAAGCTATCCGGGACAGACAATGAGCAGTTCTTC	CASSKLSGTDNEQFF
TRBV5-1	TRBJ2-1	TRBD1	-	TGCGCCAGCAGCTCCGGGACAGTTTACAATGAGCAGTTCTTC	CASSSGTVYNEQFF
TRBV5-8	TRBJ2-1	-	-	TGTGCCAGCAGCCTGGACTCTAGCTCCTACAATGAGCAGTTCTTC	CASSLDSSSYNEQFF
TRBV5-1	TRBJ2-5	TRBD2	-	TGCGCCAGCAGCTACCGGACTAGCGGACAAGAGACCCAGTACTTC	CASSYRTSGQETQYF
TRBV7-9	TRBJ2-3	TRBD2	-	TGTGCCAGCAGCCCCGGGAGGGGTAGGACAGATACGCAGTATTTT	CASSPGRGRTDTQYF
TRBV20-1	TRBJ1-5	-	-	TGCAGTGCTACCCCTAATCAGCCCCAGCATTTT	CSATPNQPQHF
TRBV9	TRBJ2-7	-	-	TGTGCCAGCAGCGCCGGGGGACAGCCGTTCTACGAGCAGTACTTC	CASSAGGQPFYEQYF
TRBV6-5	TRBJ1-1	-	few	TGTGCCAGCAGTTATCGGGGGGGCACTGAAGCTTTCTTT	CASSYRGGTEAFF
TRBV5-8	TRBJ1-2	-	-	TGTGCCAGCAGCTTGTACAGAGATTATGGCTACACCTTC	CASSLYRDYGYTF
TRBV10-3	TRBJ1-2	-	-	TGTGCCATCAGTGCCCCGGGGGGAAACTATGGCTACACCTTC	CAISAPGGNYGYTF
TRBV5-1	TRBJ2-3	TRBD1	-	TGCGCCAGCAGCTTGGGCAGGGGGTTCGGAGATACGCAGTATTTT	CASSLGRGFGDTQYF